This TCR beta chain was profiled in a study of blood T cell repertoires in COVID-19. Across the whole study: Samples of COVID-19 (acute and convalescent) were obtained from the United States, Italy and Spain. The analysed material was cDNA or gDNA that came from T cells, B-cell-depleted T cells, or PBMCs.

In the source study's methods: From reference gene primer amplification, estimates of nucleated cell counts were derived. Assay used: immunoSEQ multiplex PCR; TCRdb lists only in-frame clones, some missing. V, J and clone size reflect that table, while D and trimming were determined from the DNA. The sample yields about 75,000 clones, about 74% seen once. There are 15 residues in the CDR3. Looked up from germline, CDR1 is KGHSH and CDR2 is LQKENI. V lost 0 bases, J lost 6 bases, and 3 bases stayed unmatched. The material sequenced was peripheral blood. This chain connects TRBV18 to TRBJ2-7; TRBD2 matches 12 bases. The receptor was derived from a human donor with acute or convalescent COVID-19. The donor label of this sample is uncertain. In DNA form, the CDR3 reads TGTGCCAGCTCACCACCGGCTAGCGGGAGGGCCGAGCAGTACTTC. Its translation is CASSPPASGRAEQYF.